Presented here are 20 T cell receptor beta chains from one specimen sequenced in a study of shared clonotypes between healthy human individuals. CD45RO-negative cells were positively selected for CCR7, leaving out terminally differentiated effector memory CD45RA+ cells. Sequenced by immunoSEQ multiplex PCR; TCRdb stores in-frame clones only, minus some. The data hold 630,000 or so clones, with 95% to 98% observed a single time. Specimen: naive CD8+ T cells sorted from blood. The receptors were sampled from a man younger than 45 in good health.

To note about this clone: Other DNA sequences in this sample translate to the same CDR3. The chain links TRBV27 to TRBJ2-7, with 7 bases fitting TRBD1. CDR3 size: 14 residues. V lost 1 base and J lost 5; bases outside the gene matches: 5. CDR1 is MNHEY and CDR2 is SMNVEV in the germline V gene (reference sequence). In DNA form, the CDR3 reads TGTGCCAGCAGTTTATTAGGGGGCGGCGACGAGCAGTACTTC. Its translation is CASSLLGGGDEQYF.

The V call is TRBV14, the J call TRBJ2-1; 7 bases fit TRBD1. Germline CDR1 is SGHDN and CDR2 is FVKESK. CDR3 length: 17 amino acids. With V trimmed by 4 bases and J by 2 bases, 11 bases remained unmatched. CDR3 bases: TGTGCCAGCAGCCGAGAATCAGAGGGGGCCCCCTACAATGAGCAGTTCTTC. Translating it yields CASSRESEGAPYNEQFF.

The J gene is TRBJ1-3, the V gene TRBV9; TRBD1 agrees at 8 bases. The CDR3 runs 16 residues. Germline V gives CDR1 SGDLS, CDR2 YYNGEE. J was trimmed by 6 bases and V by 3 bases; bases with no gene match: 11. CDR3 DNA: TGTGCCAGCAGCGCACCCCGACAGGGGCTCGAAAACACCATATATTTT. As protein: CASSAPRQGLENTIYF. Drawing the rest from reference TRBV9 and TRBJ1-3, the complete variable domain is DSGVTQTPKHLITATGQRVTLRCSPRSGDLSVYWYQQSLDQGLQFLIQYYNGEERAKGNILERFSAQQFPDLHSELNLSSLELGDSALYFCASSAPRQGLENTIYFGEGSWLTVV.

CDR3 residues: CATSRDRDRGPETQYF. CDR3 nucleotides: TGTGCCACCAGCAGAGACCGGGACAGGGGGCCTGAGACCCAGTACTTC. J is TRBJ2-5 and V is TRBV15, with 12 bases identical to TRBD1. Germline trimming cut 0 bases from V and 5 bases from J; bases unmatched to any gene: 4. CDR1 and CDR2 from the germline V gene are LNHNV and YYDKDF (reference sequence). The CDR3 extends over 16 amino acids.

The rearrangement joins TRBV4-3 to TRBJ2-7, with unresolved D. V lost 1 base to trimming and J lost 6 bases, with 13 bases between them. The CDR3 is made up of 14 amino acids. Germline values: CDR1 LGHNA, CDR2 YSLEER. The CDR3 DNA sequence: TGCGCCAGCAGCCAAGTTATAGGGAATCGCGAGCAGTACTTC. Protein: CASSQVIGNREQYF.

This chain uses TRBV6-5 with TRBJ2-7, with 7 bases matching TRBD1. Trimming removed 0 bases from V and 6 bases from J; junction bases left unmatched: 2. Germline V gene data show CDR1 as MNHEY and CDR2 as SVGAGI. This CDR3 region has 13 residues. Here the CDR3 DNA reads TGTGCCAGCAGTTACTCAGGGGGCCTCGAGCAGTACTTC. Its protein is CASSYSGGLEQYF.

The chain uses TRBV5-4 and TRBJ2-3; D is possibly TRBD2 (5 bases). Germline-derived CDR1 and CDR2 are SGHNT and YYREEE (reference sequence). The CDR3 is 13 amino acids. The V and J ends lost 5 bases and 1 base respectively, with 8 bases between them. CDR3 region: CASRYSGTDTQYF. Here the CDR3 DNA reads TGTGCCAGCAGATATAGCGGCACAGATACGCAGTATTTT.

CDR3 DNA sequence: TGTGCCAGCATGGGCAAACGCTACGAGCAGTACTTC. Its protein product is CASMGKRYEQYF. J is TRBJ2-7 and V is TRBV2; no clear D. CDR3 size: 12 residues. V was clipped by 7 bases and J by 3 bases, with 10 bases between them. Germline V gene data show CDR1 as SNHLY and CDR2 as FYNNEI.

This rearrangement joins TRBV7-9 to TRBJ2-7, with D unresolved. Germline V lookup: CDR1 SEHNR, CDR2 FQNEAQ (reference sequence). This CDR3 contains 14 residues. Trimming left V 2 bases short and J 2 bases short, with 10 bases between. CDR3 residues: CASSLTGQTYEQYF. In DNA, the CDR3 is TGTGCCAGCAGCTTAACCGGGCAAACCTACGAGCAGTACTTC.

J is TRBJ2-7 and V is TRBV4-3; the D is unclear. The CDR3 sequence is 16 residues long. The germline V gene encodes CDR1 LGHNA and CDR2 YSLEER. The V end lost 0 bases, the J end lost 0 bases, and 12 bases lay between the germline ends. CDR3 nucleotides: TGCGCCAGCAGCCAAGATCTGGTCCCCCACTCCTACGAGCAGTACTTC. Amino acid sequence: CASSQDLVPHSYEQYF.

The rearrangement links TRBV4-3 to TRBJ2-3, with 9 bases fitting TRBD2. Germline loops: CDR1 LGHNA, CDR2 YSLEER. The J segment lost 4 bases and the V segment lost 1 base, leaving 9 bases of the junction unmatched. This CDR3 is 17 amino acids long. The CDR3 region is CASSQGSIAGASDTQYF. Here the CDR3 DNA reads TGCGCCAGCAGCCAAGGTTCGATAGCGGGAGCCTCAGATACGCAGTATTTT.

CDR3 nucleotide sequence: TGTGCCACCAGCCCACCGCCCCAAGAGACCCAGTACTTC. Amino acids: CATSPPPQETQYF. This chain joins TRBV15 and TRBJ2-5; D unclear. The V gene's germline CDR1 is LNHNV and CDR2 YYDKDF (reference sequence). Trimming removed 5 bases at V and 1 base at J, with 8 bases between. The CDR3 length is 13 residues.

V usage is TRBV11-2 and J usage is TRBJ1-2, with D uncertain. CDR3 length equals 13 residues. V shed 5 bases and J shed 5 bases, with 12 bases lying between them. Germline V gene lookup returns CDR1 SGHAT and CDR2 FQNNGV. CDR3 in amino acids: CASSPNRVYGYTF. CDR3 DNA sequence: TGTGCCAGCAGCCCAAATCGGGTGTATGGCTACACCTTC.

This clone was seen once. The V call is TRBV7-9, the J call TRBJ1-1; D unresolved. Germline CDR1 SEHNR, CDR2 FQNEAQ (reference sequence). Trimming left V 1 base short and J 0 bases short, with 6 bases between. The CDR3 has 14 residues. CDR3 DNA sequence: TGTGCCAGCAGCTTAGTGATAGTGAACACTGAAGCTTTCTTT. This encodes CASSLVIVNTEAFF.

This CDR3 is CASSQEPGQGWDEQYF. For the CDR3, the DNA is TGCGCCAGCAGCCAAGAACCGGGACAGGGCTGGGACGAGCAGTACTTC. The rearrangement uses TRBV4-1 and TRBJ2-7; 9 bases align to TRBD1. Unmatched junction bases numbered 8, after V lost 0 bases and J lost 5 bases. The CDR3 has 16 amino acids. CDR1 MGHRA and CDR2 YSYEKL come from the germline V gene.

This chain uses TRBV29-1 with TRBJ2-1, with a possible D match to TRBD1 (5 bases). The germline CDR1 and CDR2 sequences are SQVTM and ANQGSEA. The CDR3 has 15 residues. Trimming removed 0 bases at V and 5 bases at J, with 14 bases between. The CDR3 here is CSVEDPSTENNEQFF. The CDR3, as DNA: TGCAGCGTTGAAGACCCTTCGACAGAGAACAATGAGCAGTTCTTC.

The V call is TRBV9, the J call TRBJ1-2; D may be TRBD1 (5 bases). V was pared by 7 bases and J by 10 bases, with 14 bases between. Germline CDR1 and CDR2: SGDLS and YYNGEE. This CDR3 has 11 amino acids. For the CDR3, the DNA is TGTGCCAGCGGGGGACGGATTACCTACACCTTC. Translation gives CASGGRITYTF.

This clone was counted once. J is TRBJ1-1 and V is TRBV7-2; a weak D match, TRBD1 (5 bases). V shed 5 bases and J shed 6 bases, with 16 bases lying between them. This CDR3 has 14 amino acids. Germline values: CDR1 SGHTA, CDR2 FQGNSA. This CDR3 reads CASSPSLGVAEAFF. The CDR3 nucleotides read TGTGCCAGCAGCCCTAGTCTGGGGGTCGCTGAAGCTTTCTTT.

This clone was counted once. This same CDR3 is encoded by further DNA sequences in the sample. The J gene is TRBJ2-1, the V gene TRBV5-1; tentatively, D is TRBD2 (6 bases). The V end was cut by 4 bases, the J end by 1 base, with 9 bases between. Looked up from germline, CDR1 is SGHRS and CDR2 is YFSETQ. The CDR3 is made up of 14 amino acids. CDR3 nucleotide sequence: TGCGCCAGCAGCCTGGAGGGGTCCTACAATGAGCAGTTCTTC. Encoded protein: CASSLEGSYNEQFF.

The rearrangement uses TRBV6-1 and TRBJ2-7; D remains ambiguous. CDR1 MNHNS and CDR2 SASEGT come from the germline V gene. This CDR3 is 14 amino acids long. Trimming removed 0 bases at V and 2 bases at J, with 8 bases between. The CDR3 region is CASSEAPLAYEQYF. Here the CDR3 DNA reads TGTGCCAGCAGTGAAGCGCCGCTTGCCTACGAGCAGTACTTC.